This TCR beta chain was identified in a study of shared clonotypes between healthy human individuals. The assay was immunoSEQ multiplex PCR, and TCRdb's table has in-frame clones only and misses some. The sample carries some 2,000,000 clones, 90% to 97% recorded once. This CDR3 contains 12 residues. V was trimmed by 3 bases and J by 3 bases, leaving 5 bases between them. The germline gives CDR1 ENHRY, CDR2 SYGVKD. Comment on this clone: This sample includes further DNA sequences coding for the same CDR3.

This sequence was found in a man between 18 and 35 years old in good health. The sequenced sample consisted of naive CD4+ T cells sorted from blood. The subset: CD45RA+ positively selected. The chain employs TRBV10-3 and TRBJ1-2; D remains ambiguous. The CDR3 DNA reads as TGTGCCATCAGTGAAGTTGACTATGGCTACACCTTC. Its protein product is CAISEVDYGYTF.